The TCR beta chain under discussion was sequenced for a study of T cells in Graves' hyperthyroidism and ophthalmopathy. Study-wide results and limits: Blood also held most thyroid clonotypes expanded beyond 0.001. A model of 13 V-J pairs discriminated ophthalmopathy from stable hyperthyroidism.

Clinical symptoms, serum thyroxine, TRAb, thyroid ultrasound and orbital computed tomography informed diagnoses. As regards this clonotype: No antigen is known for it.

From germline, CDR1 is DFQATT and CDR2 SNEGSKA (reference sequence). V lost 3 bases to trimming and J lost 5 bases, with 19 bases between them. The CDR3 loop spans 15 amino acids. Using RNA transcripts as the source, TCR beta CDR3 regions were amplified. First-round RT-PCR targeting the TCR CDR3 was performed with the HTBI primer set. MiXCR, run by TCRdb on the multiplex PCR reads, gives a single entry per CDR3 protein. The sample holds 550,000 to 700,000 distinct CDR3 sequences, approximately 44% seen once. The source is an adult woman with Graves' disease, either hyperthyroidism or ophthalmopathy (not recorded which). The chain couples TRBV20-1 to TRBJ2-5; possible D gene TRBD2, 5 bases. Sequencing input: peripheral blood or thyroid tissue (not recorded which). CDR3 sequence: CSASTGVEGGETQYF. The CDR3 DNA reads TGCAGTGCTAGCACTGGGGTAGAAGGCGGGGAGACCCAGTACTTC.